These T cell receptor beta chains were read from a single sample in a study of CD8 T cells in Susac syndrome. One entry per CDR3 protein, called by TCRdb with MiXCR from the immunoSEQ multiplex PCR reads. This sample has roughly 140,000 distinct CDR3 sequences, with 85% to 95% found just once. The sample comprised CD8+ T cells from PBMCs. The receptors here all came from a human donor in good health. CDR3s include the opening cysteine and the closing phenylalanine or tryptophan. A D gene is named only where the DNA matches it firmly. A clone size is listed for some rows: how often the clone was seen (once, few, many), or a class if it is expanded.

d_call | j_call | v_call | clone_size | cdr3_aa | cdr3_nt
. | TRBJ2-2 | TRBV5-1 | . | CASSLDPGELFF | TGCGCCAGCAGCTTGGATCCCGGGGAGCTGTTTTTT
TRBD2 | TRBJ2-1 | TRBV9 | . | CASSVTSDEQFF | TGTGCCAGCAGCGTCACTAGCGATGAGCAGTTCTTC
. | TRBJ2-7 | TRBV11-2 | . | CASSLGSWEQYF | TGTGCCAGCAGCTTAGGCAGCTGGGAGCAGTACTTC
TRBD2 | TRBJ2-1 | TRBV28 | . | CASSLPSLAGGNNEQFF | TGTGCCAGCAGTTTGCCCAGTCTAGCGGGGGGGAACAATGAGCAGTTCTTC
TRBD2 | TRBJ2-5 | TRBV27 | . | CASNLAGGGTQYF | TGTGCCAGCAACTTAGCGGGAGGAGGGACCCAGTACTTC
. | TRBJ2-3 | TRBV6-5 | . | CASSYAGPTDTQYF | TGTGCCAGCAGTTACGCCGGACCCACAGATACGCAGTATTTT
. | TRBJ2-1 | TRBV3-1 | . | CASSQQPNNEQFF | TGTGCCAGCAGCCAACAGCCCAACAATGAGCAGTTCTTC
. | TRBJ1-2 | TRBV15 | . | CATSTRNPNYGYTF | TGTGCCACCAGCACGCGGAATCCTAACTATGGCTACACCTTC
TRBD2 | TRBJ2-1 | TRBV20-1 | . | CSAIPRVLAGVLHEQFF | TGCAGTGCTATCCCCAGGGTTCTAGCGGGAGTCCTCCATGAGCAGTTCTTC
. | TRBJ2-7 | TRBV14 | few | CASSQEGYEQYF | TGTGCCAGCAGCCAAGAAGGGTACGAGCAGTACTTC
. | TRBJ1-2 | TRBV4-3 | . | CASSQVGGYDYGYTF | TGCGCCAGCAGCCAAGTGGGGGGATACGATTATGGCTACACCTTC
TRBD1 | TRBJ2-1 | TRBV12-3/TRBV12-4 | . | CASSLGGQGNEQFF | TGTGCCAGCAGTTTAGGAGGACAGGGGAATGAGCAGTTCTTC
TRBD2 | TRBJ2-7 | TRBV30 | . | CALAGGPDEQYF | TGTGCCCTAGCGGGAGGGCCGGACGAGCAGTACTTC
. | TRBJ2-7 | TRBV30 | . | CAWSYSHDTYEQYF | TGTGCCTGGAGTTATTCACATGATACGTACGAGCAGTACTTC